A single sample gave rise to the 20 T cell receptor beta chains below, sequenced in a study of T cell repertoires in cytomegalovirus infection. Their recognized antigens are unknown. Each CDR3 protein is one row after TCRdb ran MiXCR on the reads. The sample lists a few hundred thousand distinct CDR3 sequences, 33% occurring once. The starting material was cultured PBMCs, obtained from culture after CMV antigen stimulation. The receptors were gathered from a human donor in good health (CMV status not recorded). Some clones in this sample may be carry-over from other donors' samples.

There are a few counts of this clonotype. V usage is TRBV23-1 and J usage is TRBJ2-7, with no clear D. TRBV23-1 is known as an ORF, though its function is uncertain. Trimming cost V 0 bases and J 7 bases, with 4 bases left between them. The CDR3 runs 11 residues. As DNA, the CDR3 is TGCGCCAGCAGTCAATCCACAGAGCAGTACGTC. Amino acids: CASSQSTEQYV.

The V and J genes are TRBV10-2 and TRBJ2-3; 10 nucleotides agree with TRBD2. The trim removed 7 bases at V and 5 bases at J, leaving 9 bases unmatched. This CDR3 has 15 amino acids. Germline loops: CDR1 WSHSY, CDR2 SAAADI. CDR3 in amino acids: CASMSLAGAGDTQYF. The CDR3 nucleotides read TGCGCCAGCATGAGTCTAGCGGGAGCAGGAGATACGCAGTATTTT.

The chain's CDR3 is CASSSTAGARRTEAFF. CDR3 sequence (DNA): TGCGCCAGCAGCTCGACCGCAGGGGCGCGACGGACTGAAGCTTTCTTT. The chain combines TRBV5-1 with TRBJ1-1; maybe TRBD1 (6 bases). Germline V gene sequence: CDR1 SGHRS, CDR2 YFSETQ. The V end was cut by 3 bases, the J end by 5 bases, with 20 bases between. CDR3 length: 16 amino acids.

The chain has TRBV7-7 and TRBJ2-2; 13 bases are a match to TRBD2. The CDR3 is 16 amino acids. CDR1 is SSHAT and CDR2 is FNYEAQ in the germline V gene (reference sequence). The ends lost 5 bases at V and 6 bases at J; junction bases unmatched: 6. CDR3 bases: TGTGCCAGCAGCGTAAGGACTAGCGGGAGCCCCGGGGAGCTGTTTTTT. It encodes CASSVRTSGSPGELFF.

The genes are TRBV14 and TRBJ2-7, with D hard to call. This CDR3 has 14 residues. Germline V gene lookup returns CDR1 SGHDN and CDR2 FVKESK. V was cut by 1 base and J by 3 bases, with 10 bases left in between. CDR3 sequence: CASSQVGRNYEQYF. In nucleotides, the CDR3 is TGTGCCAGCAGCCAAGTGGGCAGAAACTACGAGCAGTACTTC.

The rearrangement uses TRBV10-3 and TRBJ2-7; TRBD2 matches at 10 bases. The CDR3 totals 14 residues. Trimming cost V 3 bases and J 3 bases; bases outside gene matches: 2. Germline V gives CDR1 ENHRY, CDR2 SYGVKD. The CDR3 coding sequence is TGTGCCATCAGTGATCCTAGCGGGAGCTACGAGCAGTACTTC. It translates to CAISDPSGSYEQYF.

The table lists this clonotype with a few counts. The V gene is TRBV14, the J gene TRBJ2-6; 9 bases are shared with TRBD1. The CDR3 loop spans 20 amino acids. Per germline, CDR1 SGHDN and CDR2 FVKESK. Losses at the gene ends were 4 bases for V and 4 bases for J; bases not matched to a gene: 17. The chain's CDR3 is CASSRPPGQGRLFGANVLTF. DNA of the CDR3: TGTGCCAGCAGCCGACCCCCGGGACAGGGAAGACTCTTCGGGGCCAACGTCCTGACTTTC. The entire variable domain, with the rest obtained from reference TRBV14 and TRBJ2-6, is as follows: EAGVTQFPSHSVIEKGQTVTLRCDPISGHDNLYWYRRVMGKEIKFLLHFVKESKQDESGMPNNRFLAERTGGTYSTLKVQPAELEDSGVYFCASSRPPGQGRLFGANVLTFGAGSRLTVL.

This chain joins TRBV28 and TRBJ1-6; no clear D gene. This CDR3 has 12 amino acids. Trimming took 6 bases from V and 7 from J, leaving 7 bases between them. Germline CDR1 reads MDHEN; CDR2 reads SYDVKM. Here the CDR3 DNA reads TGTGCCAGCAGGGTTGAGAATTCACCCCTCCACTTT. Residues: CASRVENSPLHF.

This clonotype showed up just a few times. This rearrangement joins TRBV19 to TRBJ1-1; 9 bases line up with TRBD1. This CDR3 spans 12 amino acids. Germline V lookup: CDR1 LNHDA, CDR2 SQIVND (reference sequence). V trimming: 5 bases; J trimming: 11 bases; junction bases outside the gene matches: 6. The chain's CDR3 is CASSLHRGHAFF. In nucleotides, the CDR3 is TGTGCCAGTAGTCTACACAGGGGGCACGCTTTCTTT. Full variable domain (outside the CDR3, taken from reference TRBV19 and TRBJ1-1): DGGITQSPKYLFRKEGQNVTLSCEQNLNHDAMYWYRQDPGQGLRLIYYSQIVNDFQKGDIAEGYSVSREKKESFPLTVTSAQKNPTAFYLCASSLHRGHAFFGQGTRLTVV.

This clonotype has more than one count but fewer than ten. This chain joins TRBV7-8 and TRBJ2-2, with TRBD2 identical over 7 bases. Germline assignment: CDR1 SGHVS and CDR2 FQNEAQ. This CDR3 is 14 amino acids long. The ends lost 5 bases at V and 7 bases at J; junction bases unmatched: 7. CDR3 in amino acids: CASSLEAGDGELFF. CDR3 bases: TGTGCCAGCAGCCTAGAGGCGGGGGACGGGGAGCTGTTTTTT.

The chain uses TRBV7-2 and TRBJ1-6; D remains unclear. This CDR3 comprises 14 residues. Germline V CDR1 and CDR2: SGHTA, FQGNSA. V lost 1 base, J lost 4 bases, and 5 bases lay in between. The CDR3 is CASSLDGYNSPLHF. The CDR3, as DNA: TGTGCCAGCAGCTTAGACGGATATAATTCACCCCTCCACTTT.

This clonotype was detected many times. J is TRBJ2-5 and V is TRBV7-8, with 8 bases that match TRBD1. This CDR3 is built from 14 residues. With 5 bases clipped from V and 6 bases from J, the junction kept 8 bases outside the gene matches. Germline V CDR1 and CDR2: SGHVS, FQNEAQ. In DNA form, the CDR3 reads TGTGCCAGCAGCCCAAGGACAGGGTGGCAGACCCAGTACTTC. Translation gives CASSPRTGWQTQYF.

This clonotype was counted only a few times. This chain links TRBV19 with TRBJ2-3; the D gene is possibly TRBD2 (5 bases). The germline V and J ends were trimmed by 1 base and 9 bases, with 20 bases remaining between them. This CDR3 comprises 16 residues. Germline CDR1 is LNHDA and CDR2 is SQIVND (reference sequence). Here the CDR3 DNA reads TGTGCCAGTAGTATAGGGCTAGCCCGGTCTCGGTGGACGCAGTATTTT. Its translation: CASSIGLARSRWTQYF. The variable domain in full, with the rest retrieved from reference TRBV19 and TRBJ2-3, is DGGITQSPKYLFRKEGQNVTLSCEQNLNHDAMYWYRQDPGQGLRLIYYSQIVNDFQKGDIAEGYSVSREKKESFPLTVTSAQKNPTAFYLCASSIGLARSRWTQYFGPGTRLTVL.

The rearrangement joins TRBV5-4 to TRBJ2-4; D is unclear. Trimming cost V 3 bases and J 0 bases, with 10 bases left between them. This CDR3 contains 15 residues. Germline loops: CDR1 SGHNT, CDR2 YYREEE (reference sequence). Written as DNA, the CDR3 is TGTGCCAGCAGCTCCGGCACTATAGCCAAAAACATTCAGTACTTC. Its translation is CASSSGTIAKNIQYF.

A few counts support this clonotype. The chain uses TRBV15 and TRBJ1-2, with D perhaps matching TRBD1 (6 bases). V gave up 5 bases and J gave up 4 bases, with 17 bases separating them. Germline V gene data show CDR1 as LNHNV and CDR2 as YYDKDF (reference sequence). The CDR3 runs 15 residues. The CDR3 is CATSGRTDRTYGYTF. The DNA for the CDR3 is TGTGCCACCAGCGGACGAACGGACAGAACCTATGGCTACACCTTC.

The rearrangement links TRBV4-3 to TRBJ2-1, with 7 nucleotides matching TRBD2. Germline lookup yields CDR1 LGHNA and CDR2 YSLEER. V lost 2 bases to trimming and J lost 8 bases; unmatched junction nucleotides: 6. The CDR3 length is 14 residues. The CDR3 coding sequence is TGCGCCAGCAGCCAACGCGGGAGTGTTGATGAGCAGTTCTTC. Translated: CASSQRGSVDEQFF.

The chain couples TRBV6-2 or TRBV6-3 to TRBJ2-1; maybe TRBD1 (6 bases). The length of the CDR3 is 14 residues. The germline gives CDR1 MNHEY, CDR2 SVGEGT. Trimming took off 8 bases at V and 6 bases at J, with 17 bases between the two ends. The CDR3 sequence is CASSREGVINEQFF. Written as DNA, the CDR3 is TGTGCCAGCTCTAGAGAGGGGGTAATCAATGAGCAGTTCTTC.

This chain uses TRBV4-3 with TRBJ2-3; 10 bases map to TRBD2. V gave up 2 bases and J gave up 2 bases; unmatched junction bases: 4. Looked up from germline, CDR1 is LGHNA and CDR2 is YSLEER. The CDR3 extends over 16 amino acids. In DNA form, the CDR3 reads TGCGCCAGCAGCCAAAGCACTAGCGGGATCACAGATACGCAGTATTTT. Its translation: CASSQSTSGITDTQYF.

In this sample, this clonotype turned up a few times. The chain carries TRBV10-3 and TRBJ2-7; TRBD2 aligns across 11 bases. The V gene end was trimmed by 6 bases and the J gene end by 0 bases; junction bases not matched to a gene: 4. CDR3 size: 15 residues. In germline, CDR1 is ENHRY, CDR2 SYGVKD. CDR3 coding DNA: TGTGCCATCAGCTCGGGACTAGCGGTCTCCTACGAGCAGTACTTC. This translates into CAISSGLAVSYEQYF.

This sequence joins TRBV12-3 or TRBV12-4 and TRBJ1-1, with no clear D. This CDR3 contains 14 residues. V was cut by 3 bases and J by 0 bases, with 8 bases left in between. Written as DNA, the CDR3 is TGTGCCAGCAGTTTGAGCCAGCTGAACACTGAAGCTTTCTTT. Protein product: CASSLSQLNTEAFF.